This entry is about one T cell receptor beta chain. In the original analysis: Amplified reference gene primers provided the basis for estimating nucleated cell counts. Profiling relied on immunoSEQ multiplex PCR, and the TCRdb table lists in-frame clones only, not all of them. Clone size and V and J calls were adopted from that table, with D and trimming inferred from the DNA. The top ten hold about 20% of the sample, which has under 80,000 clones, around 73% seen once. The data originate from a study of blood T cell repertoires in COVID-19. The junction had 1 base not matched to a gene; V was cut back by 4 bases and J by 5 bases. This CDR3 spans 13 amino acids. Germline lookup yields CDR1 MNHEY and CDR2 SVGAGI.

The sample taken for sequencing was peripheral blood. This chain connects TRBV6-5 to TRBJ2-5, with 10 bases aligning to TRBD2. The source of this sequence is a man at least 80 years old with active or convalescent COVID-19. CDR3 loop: CASSFSGGETQYF. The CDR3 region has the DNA TGTGCCAGCAGTTTTAGCGGGGGGGAGACCCAGTACTTC.